These 13 T cell receptor beta chains originate from one sample sequenced in a study of T-cell reconstitution after alpha-beta-depleted transplantation in children (dated by TCRdb to the mid-2010s). The library was built by means of PCR. Sequencing was carried out with an Illumina HiSeq 2500. TCR libraries were prepared with molecular barcoding, using unique molecular identifiers to normalize TCRbeta repertoire quantification. TCRdb reprocessed the public reads (quality trimming at Q25 with fastp, clone calling with MiXCR) and kept in-frame beta chains. Rows merge per CDR3 protein into single entries with the most common DNA and genes. In all, the sample holds 90,000 to 150,000 distinct CDR3 sequences, and about 21% of those were seen once. About 10% of the sample lies in the top ten. What this sample's treatment or condition label stands for: allogeneic hematopoietic cell transplantation with graft depleted of TCRalphabeta T cells and CD19 B cells.

The sequencing used PBMCs, mostly from graft donor cells, collected 180 days after TCRalphabeta/CD19-depleted stem cell transplant. These receptors were collected from a male patient aged 2 to 9 who had a stem cell transplant for chronic granulomatous disease, so the T cells may come from the graft donor.

Here the CDR3 reads CASSSQYNEQFF. The CDR3 DNA follows: TGTGCCAGCAGTTCCCAGTACAATGAGCAGTTCTTC. The rearrangement links TRBV28 to TRBJ2-1; D remains unclear. V shed 4 bases and J shed 4 bases, with 5 bases lying between them. CDR3 length: 12 residues. Germline values: CDR1 MDHEN, CDR2 SYDVKM.

The chain has TRBV10-3 and TRBJ2-5; 10 bases match TRBD1. J gave up 3 bases and V 6 bases, and 1 base lay outside the gene matches. The CDR3 consists of 13 residues. Per the germline V gene, CDR1 is ENHRY and CDR2 is SYGVKD. The CDR3 nucleotides are TGTGCCATCAGCGGACAGGGGGAAGAGACCCAGTACTTC. It translates to CAISGQGEETQYF.

Ten or more counts support this clonotype. The V gene is TRBV15, the J gene TRBJ1-2; a possible D gene is TRBD1 (5 bases). The CDR3 covers 13 residues. V lost 3 bases and J 8 bases, leaving 13 bases between the germline ends. CDR1 is LNHNV and CDR2 is YYDKDF in the germline V gene (reference sequence). CDR3 nucleotide sequence: TGTGCCACCAGCAGTACCGGCAGGGACGGCTACACCTTC. Translation gives CATSSTGRDGYTF.

The V and J genes are TRBV5-5 and TRBJ1-5; tentative D call: TRBD1 (5 bases). The CDR3 spans 12 residues. With 4 bases removed from V and 9 bases from J, the gap between germline ends came to 11 bases. The V gene's germline CDR1 is SGHKS and CDR2 YYEKEE (reference sequence). DNA of the CDR3: TGTGCCAGCAGCGGGGACTATGGGCCCCAGCATTTT. This translates into CASSGDYGPQHF. Using reference TRBV5-5 and TRBJ1-5 for the parts outside the CDR3, the full variable domain is DAGVTQSPTHLIKTRGQQVTLRCSPISGHKSVSWYQQVLGQGPQFIFQYYEKEERGRGNFPDRFSARQFPNYSSELNVNALLLGDSALYLCASSGDYGPQHFGDGTRLSIL.

This clonotype was detected only a few times. V gene TRBV19 combines with J gene TRBJ1-2, with D possibly being TRBD1 (5 bases). Germline lookup yields CDR1 LNHDA and CDR2 SQIVND (reference sequence). V shed 2 bases and J shed 0 bases, with 10 bases lying between them. This CDR3 is 15 amino acids long. DNA for the CDR3: TGTGCCAGTAGTATAAGACAGACCTCTAACTATGGCTACACCTTC. Its translation is CASSIRQTSNYGYTF.

This clonotype came up a few times. The chain carries TRBV29-1 and TRBJ1-1; D ambiguous. This CDR3 contains 11 residues. V lost 5 bases to trimming and J lost 4 bases, with 8 bases between them. Looked up from germline, CDR1 is SQVTM and CDR2 is ANQGSEA. For the CDR3, the DNA is TGCAGCGTTTGGGGAGGCACTGAAGCTTTCTTT. Protein product: CSVWGGTEAFF.

This rearrangement joins TRBV7-8 to TRBJ1-1; 11 bases line up with TRBD1. With 4 bases clipped from V and 6 bases from J, the junction kept 7 bases outside the gene matches. Per germline, CDR1 SGHVS and CDR2 FQNEAQ. This CDR3 contains 15 residues. CDR3 region: CASSYHRDRGSEAFF. The CDR3 coding sequence is TGTGCCAGCAGCTACCATCGGGACAGGGGGTCTGAAGCTTTCTTT.

This clonotype was observed a few times. The rearrangement joins TRBV4-1 to TRBJ2-1; a possible D gene is TRBD1 (6 bases). V was shortened by 3 bases and J by 3 bases, with 18 bases between the two germline ends. This CDR3 is 17 amino acids long. CDR1 and CDR2 (germline): MGHRA, YSYEKL. The CDR3 sequence is CASSQNRTKDSYNEQFF. The CDR3 DNA is TGCGCCAGCAGCCAGAATCGTACGAAGGACAGCTACAATGAGCAGTTCTTC.

This clonotype was seen more than once but under ten times. This sequence joins TRBV9 and TRBJ1-2; weak D call: TRBD1 (5 bases). The CDR3 is 13 amino acids. Germline V gene sequence: CDR1 SGDLS, CDR2 YYNGEE. V lost 5 bases to trimming and J lost 8 bases, with 16 bases between them. The CDR3: CASSRRTLDGYTF. CDR3 bases: TGTGCCAGCAGTAGGCGGACATTAGACGGCTACACCTTC.

Comment on this clonotype: One end of the junction is discordant with germline, which a read error may explain. As DNA, the CDR3 is TGTGCCAGCAGCTTAGGGCGGACAGCTACGCAGTATTTT. It encodes CASSLGRTATQYF. The chain is built from TRBV7-2 and TRBJ2-3; D may be TRBD1 (6 bases). The CDR3 is made up of 13 amino acids. CDR1 is SGHTA, CDR2 FQGNSA, per germline. Full variable domain (missing parts from reference TRBV7-2 and TRBJ2-3): GAGVSQSPSNKVTEKGKDVELRCDPISGHTALYWYRQSLGQGLEFLIYFQGNSAPDKSGLPSDRFSAERTGGSVSTLTIQRTQQEDSAVYLCASSLGRTATQYFGPGTRLTVL.

This clonotype has ten or more counts. The chain employs TRBV18 and TRBJ2-5; no firm D call. V shed 8 bases and J shed 2 bases, with 12 bases lying between them. Germline values: CDR1 KGHSH, CDR2 LQKENI. This CDR3 is 13 amino acids long. The CDR3 loop reads CASRVQPQETQYF. For the CDR3, the DNA is TGTGCCAGCCGCGTACAACCGCAAGAGACCCAGTACTTC.

This clonotype was seen ten or more times. The V gene is TRBV5-1, the J gene TRBJ2-7; possible D gene TRBD2, 5 bases. Germline-derived CDR1 and CDR2 are SGHRS and YFSETQ. V lost 0 bases and J lost 4, with 17 bases in between. The CDR3 is 16 amino acids. CDR3 bases: TGCGCCAGCAGCTTGGACGAGGGCAGGCCCACTTACGAGCAGTACTTC. As protein: CASSLDEGRPTYEQYF. The variable domain in full, with the rest retrieved from reference TRBV5-1 and TRBJ2-7, is KAGVTQTPRYLIKTRGQQVTLSCSPISGHRSVSWYQQTPGQGLQFLFEYFSETQRNKGNFPGRFSGRQFSNSRSEMNVSTLELGDSALYLCASSLDEGRPTYEQYFGPGTRLTVT.

This clonotype appeared many times. The rearrangement uses TRBV20-1 and TRBJ1-1; D is ambiguous. Trimming shortened V by 4 bases and J by 5 bases, and 8 bases separated the two germline ends. CDR3 length: 11 amino acids. Germline loops: CDR1 DFQATT, CDR2 SNEGSKA (reference sequence). The CDR3 loop reads CSAKLITEAFF. As DNA, the CDR3 is TGCAGTGCTAAGCTTATTACTGAAGCTTTCTTT.